This T cell receptor (beta chain) was sequenced in a study of vaccination and CD4 T cells after COVID-19 (dated by TCRdb to about 2022). For the wider study: SARS-CoV-2 positivity had been established in the convalescent patients by nasal swab PCR, and mild disease was recorded in under ten of these patients and severe disease in one. Each participant got two doses of either the Pfizer-BioNTech BNT162b2 vaccine (n=8) or the Moderna mRNA-1273 vaccine (n=2). In control cultures, a CEFX viral epitope pool was used as positive control, an HIV-1 Nef peptide pool was used as negative control, or no peptide was added. Overlapping spike peptide pools from SARS-CoV-2 and from the common cold coronaviruses HCoV-NL63, HCoV-OC43 and HCoV-229E were used as culture stimuli. The spike-specific CD4+ TCR repertoire was compared before and after mRNA vaccination in under 11 COVID-19 convalescent patients and a few infection-naive healthy vaccine recipients. In the convalescent cohort there were six males and four females, among whom were two Hispanic individuals, seven Caucasians, two Asians and one multiracial person. Post-vaccine blood samples were collected a median of around 10 weeks after the second vaccine dose, ranging from roughly 13 to 250 days. Post-COVID blood samples were collected from convalescent patients a median of roughly 100 days after diagnosis, with a range of about 30 to 161 days. Broad study findings and their caveats: Nearly all vaccine-specific clones in convalescent patients (304 of 307) were mono-reactive for SARS-CoV-2 spike rather than cross-reactive with common cold coronaviruses. The median count of SARS-CoV-2-reactive clonotypes went up from approximately 22 after infection to some 38 after vaccination, although the change was not significant. Relatively few convalescent patients were included in the study, and early timepoints after natural infection were not analyzed. Among convalescent patients, a median roughly 90% of the SARS-CoV-2-reactive clones seen after vaccination appeared only after vaccination, which suggests priming specific to the vaccine.

The CDR3 holds 15 amino acids from the cysteine to the phenylalanine. The DNA shown is the 45-base CDR3, in frame from base 1. The V end loses 3 bases and the J end loses 7 bases, and a stretch of 19 bases separates them. The germline V gene (reference sequence) provides CDR1 DFQATT and CDR2 SNEGSKA. The table lists this clonotype with a few counts. The target of this receptor is not known. Nothing much larger sits one base from this clone, and base qualities are not available. The treatment or condition tag for this specimen amounts to: approximately nine-day PBMC culture with coronavirus spike peptide pools or control peptides (ViraFEST assay). The study used the ViraFEST assay, which expanded antigen-specific T cells with peptide pools and then identified expanded clonotypes by TCR sequencing. The convalescent patients' positive SARS-CoV-2 PCR tests were from March to December 2020, which was before the Alpha, Beta and Delta variants emerged in the United States. Each well held fewer than 2.5 million PBMCs cultured with roughly 10 ug/ml peptide pools in IMDM containing around 4.5% human AB serum and 9 to 10 IU/ml IL-2. On days 3 and 7, half of the culture medium was replaced with fresh IL-2-containing medium. After around 11 days of culture, CD4+ T cells were isolated by negative selection using the EasySep CD4+ T cell isolation kit. Ficoll-Paque Plus gradient centrifugation was used to isolate PBMCs from whole blood, and the isolated PBMCs were then either used fresh or cryopreserved at -140C. Each culture condition was generally run in triplicate wells.

Library prep was done by PCR. DNA from cultured CD4+ T cells underwent TCR sequencing with the Oncomine TCR Beta short-read assay at the Johns Hopkins FTIC core. Genomic DNA was extracted from the cultured CD4+ T cells with the QIAamp micro DNA kit. Oncomine TCR Beta libraries from cultured CD4+ T cells were pooled using unique dual indexes and sequenced on an Illumina iSeq 100. From the authors' description of their analysis: Non-productive sequences were filtered out, and CDR3s that did not start with C, did not end with F or W, or were shorter than 7 amino acids were discarded. The MANAFEST web application identified antigen-specific clonotypes by comparing peptide-stimulated wells against reference wells and other culture wells. To be called positive, a clone needed an FDR below 0.05, an odds ratio above 5, and a productive frequency above 0.1% in at least two of three replicate wells. Cross-reactive clonotypes were defined as significantly expanded in both SARS-CoV-2 spike wells and at least one common cold coronavirus spike condition. CDR3 homology was assessed with Levenshtein distances (stringdist) and unrooted phylogenetic trees (ape) in R version 3.6.1. TCRdb took the public reads, trimmed them with fastp at Q25, ran MiXCR for clone calling and kept in-frame beta chains. Entries are consolidated by CDR3 protein sequence, retaining the most common genes and DNA. The V and J calls follow TCRdb's processing rather than the paper's. In this sample the table shows 15,000 or so distinct CDR3 sequences, about 35% of which occur a single time. In total, the top ten clones hold 36% of the sample.

This TCR was recovered from a human donor with COVID-19. The sequencing sample was made of cultured CD4+ T cells from blood. The receptor chain draws on TRBV20-1 and TRBJ1-5, with the D gene not confidently named. DNA sequence: TGCAGTGCTAGCCTCCCTCCGCGGAGCGGACAGCCCCAGCATTTT. Translated, this gives CSASLPPRSGQPQHF.